A single sample gave rise to the 13 T cell receptor beta chains below, sequenced in a study of T cell changes during pregnancy in multiple sclerosis. Repertoires were generated with immunoSEQ multiplex PCR, while TCRdb's copy carries only in-frame clones and drops some. This table has over 45,000 clones, roughly 90% appearing once. This sample comprised CD4+ T cells from peripheral blood mononuclear cells, obtained after pregnancy. All receptors derive from a female donor with multiple sclerosis, enrolled in a pregnancy study.

This rearrangement joins TRBV6-5 to TRBJ2-1, with D tentatively TRBD1 (6 bases). V was clipped by 5 bases and J by 9 bases, with 8 bases between them. The CDR3 extends over 11 amino acids. From germline, CDR1 is MNHEY and CDR2 SVGAGI. The DNA of the CDR3 is TGTGCCAGCAGTCAGGGGTTTGAGCAGTTCTTC. This translates into CASSQGFEQFF.

The chain employs TRBV5-1 and TRBJ2-2, with 10 bases matching TRBD2. The junction had 2 bases not matched to a gene; V was cut back by 3 bases and J by 0 bases. The CDR3 is 16 amino acids. Germline-derived CDR1 and CDR2 are SGHRS and YFSETQ. The CDR3 spells CASSSLAGPNTGELFF. As DNA, the CDR3 is TGCGCCAGCAGCTCACTAGCGGGGCCGAACACCGGGGAGCTGTTTTTT. The full variable domain, in which reference TRBV5-1 and TRBJ2-2 provide the parts outside the CDR3, is KAGVTQTPRYLIKTRGQQVTLSCSPISGHRSVSWYQQTPGQGLQFLFEYFSETQRNKGNFPGRFSGRQFSNSRSEMNVSTLELGDSALYLCASSSLAGPNTGELFFGEGSRLTVL.

The V and J genes are TRBV19 and TRBJ2-1; 15 positions match TRBD2. In germline, CDR1 is LNHDA, CDR2 SQIVND (reference sequence). The CDR3 loop spans 16 amino acids. J lost 10 bases, V lost 5 bases, and 9 bases had no gene match. The CDR3 is CASSSPGLAGGAEQFF. In nucleotides, the CDR3 is TGTGCCAGTAGTTCCCCGGGACTAGCGGGAGGAGCCGAGCAGTTCTTC.

This chain uses TRBV11-2 with TRBJ2-7; 14 nucleotides agree with TRBD2. V gave up 3 bases and J gave up 7 bases; unmatched junction bases: 11. Germline V gene lookup returns CDR1 SGHAT and CDR2 FQNNGV. This CDR3 has 17 amino acids. CDR3 sequence reads: CASSLSRLAGGPREQYF. In DNA form, the CDR3 reads TGTGCCAGCAGCTTGTCACGACTAGCGGGAGGGCCGCGGGAGCAGTACTTC.

This clone was detected once. The gene calls are TRBV6-5 and TRBJ1-5, with TRBD1 identical over 10 bases. In germline, CDR1 is MNHEY, CDR2 SVGAGI. V shed 6 bases and J 1 base; nucleotides not matched to a gene: 3. The CDR3 runs 15 residues. CDR3 sequence reads: CASRRQGASNQPQHF. The CDR3 DNA reads as TGTGCCAGCAGGAGACAGGGGGCGAGCAATCAGCCCCAGCATTTT.

CDR3 protein: CASSPTSGRAPHEQFF. The CDR3 DNA is TGTGCCAGCAGCCCAACGAGCGGGAGGGCCCCCCATGAGCAGTTCTTC. The chain uses TRBV7-2 and TRBJ2-1; TRBD2 matches at 10 bases. The CDR3 is made up of 16 amino acids. Trimming cost V 5 bases and J 8 bases; bases outside gene matches: 12. Germline CDR1 and CDR2: SGHTA and FQGNSA. Complete variable domain (other parts from reference TRBV7-2 and TRBJ2-1): GAGVSQSPSNKVTEKGKDVELRCDPISGHTALYWYRQSLGQGLEFLIYFQGNSAPDKSGLPSDRFSAERTGGSVSTLTIQRTQQEDSAVYLCASSPTSGRAPHEQFFGPGTRLTVL.

V usage is TRBV7-9 and J usage is TRBJ1-3, with a tentative D call TRBD1 (6 bases). This CDR3 has 16 amino acids. V was cut by 5 bases and J by 4 bases, with 18 bases left in between. CDR1 is SEHNR and CDR2 is FQNEAQ in the germline V gene (reference sequence). For the CDR3, the DNA is TGTGCCAGCAGCGCCCAGGGACAACCAGCCGGAAACACCATATATTTT. Translating gives CASSAQGQPAGNTIYF.

This chain uses TRBV7-9 with TRBJ1-3; TRBD1 matches at 7 bases. CDR1 is SEHNR, CDR2 FQNEAQ, per germline (reference sequence). With V trimmed by 4 bases and J by 3 bases, 9 bases remained unmatched. The CDR3 contains 16 residues. The CDR3: CASSSGQPNHGNTIYF. The CDR3, as DNA: TGTGCCAGCAGCTCGGGACAGCCTAATCATGGAAACACCATATATTTT.

The rearrangement uses TRBV6-1 and TRBJ1-1; 7 bases map to TRBD1. CDR3 length: 14 residues. In germline, CDR1 is MNHNS, CDR2 SASEGT. The ends lost 11 bases at V and 1 base at J; junction bases unmatched: 10. The CDR3, as DNA: TGTGCCTTACTCGGGCAGGGGGGGAACACTGAAGCTTTCTTT. This translates into CALLGQGGNTEAFF.

The genes are TRBV7-2 and TRBJ2-6; 7 nucleotides line up with TRBD1. The germline V gene encodes CDR1 SGHTA and CDR2 FQGNSA. This CDR3 spans 16 amino acids. J lost 4 bases, V lost 5 bases, and 8 bases had no gene match. In DNA, the CDR3 is TGTGCCAGCAGCGTTAGACAGGGAACCGGGGCCAACGTCCTGACTTTC. Residues: CASSVRQGTGANVLTF. Looking up the rest from reference TRBV7-2 and TRBJ2-6 gives the full variable domain: GAGVSQSPSNKVTEKGKDVELRCDPISGHTALYWYRQSLGQGLEFLIYFQGNSAPDKSGLPSDRFSAERTGGSVSTLTIQRTQQEDSAVYLCASSVRQGTGANVLTFGAGSRLTVL.

The chain employs TRBV19 and TRBJ2-2, with 10 positions matching TRBD2. Losses at the gene ends were 3 bases for V and 6 bases for J; bases not matched to a gene: 10. Germline CDR1 LNHDA, CDR2 SQIVND (reference sequence). CDR3 length: 17 amino acids. The CDR3 DNA sequence: TGTGCCAGTAGTATTCGGCTAGCGGGAGCTCTGGCCGGGGAGCTGTTTTTT. This sequence encodes CASSIRLAGALAGELFF.

The chain is built from TRBV10-3 and TRBJ2-3; possible D gene TRBD1, 6 bases. The CDR3 totals 13 residues. Germline CDR1 and CDR2: ENHRY and SYGVKD. V was pared by 6 bases and J by 6 bases, with 13 bases between. The CDR3 here is CAIREQGFDTQYF. CDR3 nucleotide sequence: TGTGCCATCAGGGAACAGGGTTTCGATACGCAGTATTTT.

The chain uses TRBV9 and TRBJ1-4; no reliable D call. The V end was cut by 4 bases, the J end by 0 bases, with 10 bases between. Germline loops: CDR1 SGDLS, CDR2 YYNGEE. CDR3 length equals 15 residues. CDR3 sequence (DNA): TGTGCCAGCAGCCCCCGACAAGCAACTAATGAAAAACTGTTTTTT. It yields the protein CASSPRQATNEKLFF.